Listed here is a single T cell receptor (beta chain). This clonotype was counted at least ten times. The clone's antigen remains unknown. No much larger clonotype is one base removed from it; base qualities were not supplied. This sample stems from a study of Graves' ophthalmopathy and Graves' hyperthyroidism (dated by TCRdb to between 2018 and 2020). Study-level background: Hyperthyroidism was considered stable if no progression to ophthalmopathy occurred within 18 months of follow-up. To tell Graves' ophthalmopathy apart from Graves' hyperthyroidism, and to predict which patients would progress to ophthalmopathy, the study relied on TCR beta repertoire signatures. In total, approximately 140 blood samples were TCR-sequenced: 43 ophthalmopathy, roughly 77 hyperthyroidism and 17 hyperthyroidism-to-ophthalmopathy patients. A discovery set of 100 patients (about 45 ophthalmopathy, 55 to 65 stable hyperthyroidism) was enrolled to explore V-J signatures distinguishing ophthalmopathy from hyperthyroidism. The independent validation cohort included approximately 19 hyperthyroidism patients plus 17 patients who later progressed from hyperthyroidism to ophthalmopathy. In roughly 6 hyperthyroidism patients, T-cell repertoires of thyroid tissue and blood were compared. Following sampling, methimazole starting at 30 mg daily was administered to hyperthyroidism patients, and high-dose intravenous methylprednisolone was administered to ophthalmopathy patients.

TCR beta CDR3 regions were amplified from RNA transcripts for repertoire sequencing. HTBI primers and the Qiagen OneStep RT-PCR kit were used in a first-round RT-PCR, which was followed by a second-round multiplex PCR, size selection and purification. Libraries were sequenced paired-end with 100 bp reads on an Illumina HiSeq2000. The original methods were these. SOAPnuke was used to process the reads, removing any read that contained adapters or uncalled bases, had a mean Phred below 15, or lacked an exact match to the constant primer or identifier. COPE v1.2.5 was used to merge high-quality paired reads. Each unique nucleotide sequence was defined as a clonotype, and clonotypes were aligned to IMGT TRB V, D and J references with MiTCR v1.1. The analysis was limited to V-J combinations with a frequency above 0.0001, which together covered 99.2% of repertoires. For each V-J combination, a TCR clonal expansion and chaos score was defined as F50 clonal expansion divided by the chaos observed in the TCRdist matrix. Welch's t-statistics and random forest were used to reduce features to 10 to 15 V-J combinations, which were fed into a naive Bayes classifier. Thyroid-blood repertoire similarity was quantified with the Morisita-Horn index. TCRdb's own reprocessing of the public reads used fastp at Q25 and MiXCR and kept productive beta chains. When rows share a CDR3 protein, they turn into one entry using the most common DNA and genes. The V and J calls here are based on TCRdb, not the publication. For this sample the table gives 1 million to 1.3 million distinct CDR3 sequences, of which around a third were detected only once. The top ten constitute around 10% of the sample.

Trimming accounts for 2 bases at V and 8 bases at J, while the number of junction bases matched to no gene is 8. The CDR3 covers 14 residues, taking in both the cysteine and the phenylalanine. The DNA shown is the 42-base CDR3, in frame from base 1. In the germline V gene, CDR1 corresponds to SQVTM and CDR2 to ANQGSEA. The hyperthyroidism patients were 18 to 65 years old and newly diagnosed, with a disease duration of less than 2 months. Patients were excluded if they had other autoimmune diseases, uncontrolled infections, pregnancy or lactation. Clinical symptoms, serum thyroxine, TRAb, thyroid ultrasound and orbital computed tomography were used for diagnosis. Total RNA was extracted with Trizol reagent and quality-checked on an Agilent 2100 Bioanalyzer. The research as a whole found: In validation, the model predicted ophthalmopathy progression with about 70% sensitivity and less than 80% specificity; fewer than 15 predicted patients were CT-confirmed with GO in a median of 6.5 months. In cross-validation, the 13-signature model distinguished ophthalmopathy from stable hyperthyroidism with 87.88% sensitivity and 81.08% specificity, while in the test set the corresponding values were about 80% and 75%. Most of the expanded thyroid clonotypes with a frequency above 0.001 were also detected in blood, and it was suggested that the thyroid immune response may be reflected by blood repertoires. No statistical method was used to set the sample size in advance, and the investigators knew which group each participant was assigned to.

The specimen was peripheral blood or thyroid tissue (not recorded which). The V gene is TRBV29-1 and the J gene is TRBJ1-4; 7 bases in the junction line up with TRBD1. The origin of this receptor is an adult man with Graves' hyperthyroidism. The CDR3 region: CSVERAGGGEKLFF. The bases read TGCAGCGTTGAAAGGGCAGGGGGAGGCGAAAAACTGTTTTTT.